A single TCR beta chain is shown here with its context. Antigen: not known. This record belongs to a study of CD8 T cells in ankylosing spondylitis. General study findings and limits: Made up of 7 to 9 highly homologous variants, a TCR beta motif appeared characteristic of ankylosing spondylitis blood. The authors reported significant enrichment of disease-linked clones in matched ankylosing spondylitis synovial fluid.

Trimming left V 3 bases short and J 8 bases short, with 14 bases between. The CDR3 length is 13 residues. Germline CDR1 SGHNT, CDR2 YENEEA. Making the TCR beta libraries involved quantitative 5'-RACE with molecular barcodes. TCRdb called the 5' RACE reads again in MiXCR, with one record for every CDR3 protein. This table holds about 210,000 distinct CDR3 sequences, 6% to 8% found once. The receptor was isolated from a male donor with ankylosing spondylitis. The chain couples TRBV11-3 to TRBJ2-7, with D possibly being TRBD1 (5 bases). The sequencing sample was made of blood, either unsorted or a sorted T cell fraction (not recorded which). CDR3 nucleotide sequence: TGTGCCAGCAGCTTCGAAGGGGTCAGGAAGCAGTACTTC. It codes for CASSFEGVRKQYF.